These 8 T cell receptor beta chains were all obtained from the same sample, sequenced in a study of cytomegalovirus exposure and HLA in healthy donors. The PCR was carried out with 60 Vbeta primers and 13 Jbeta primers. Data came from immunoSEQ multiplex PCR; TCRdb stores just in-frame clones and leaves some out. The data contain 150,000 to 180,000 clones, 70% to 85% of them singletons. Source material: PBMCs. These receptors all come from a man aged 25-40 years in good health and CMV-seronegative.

Here the CDR3 reads CSVEEQAGGYGYTF. The CDR3 region has the DNA TGCAGCGTTGAAGAGCAGGCAGGGGGTTATGGCTACACCTTC. The chain uses TRBV29-1 and TRBJ1-2; 7 positions match TRBD1. Germline-derived CDR1 and CDR2 are SQVTM and ANQGSEA. The CDR3 sequence is 14 residues long. After removal of 0 bases from V and 5 bases from J, the junction contained 6 bases not matched to a gene.

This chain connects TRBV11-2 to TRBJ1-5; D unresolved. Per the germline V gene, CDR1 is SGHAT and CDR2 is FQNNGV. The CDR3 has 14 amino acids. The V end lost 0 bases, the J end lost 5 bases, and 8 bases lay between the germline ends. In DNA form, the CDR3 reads TGTGCCAGCAGCTTAGATCTTTCCCATCAGCCCCAGCATTTT. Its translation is CASSLDLSHQPQHF.

The CDR3 region has the DNA TGTGCCAGCAGCCCCCGACTAGCGGGGGTCTACAATGAGCAGTTCTTC. This codes for CASSPRLAGVYNEQFF. The V and J genes are TRBV7-9 and TRBJ2-1, with 12 positions matching TRBD2. This CDR3 has 16 amino acids. Germline CDR1 is SEHNR and CDR2 is FQNEAQ (reference sequence). V lost 5 bases and J lost 3; bases outside the gene matches: 5. The variable domain in full, with the rest retrieved from reference TRBV7-9 and TRBJ2-1, is DTGVSQNPRHKITKRGQNVTFRCDPISEHNRLYWYRQTLGQGPEFLTYFQNEAQLEKSRLLSDRFSAERPKGSFSTLEIQRTEQGDSAMYLCASSPRLAGVYNEQFFGPGTRLTVL.

The CDR3 nucleotides are TGCGCCAGCAGCCAGGGCCCGAGGGTCTACGAGCAGTACTTC. Its protein product is CASSQGPRVYEQYF. The chain is built from TRBV4-1 and TRBJ2-7, with D perhaps matching TRBD2 (5 bases). Germline V lookup: CDR1 MGHRA, CDR2 YSYEKL. Trimming stripped 3 bases from V and 3 bases from J, with 12 bases between. The CDR3 sequence is 14 residues long.

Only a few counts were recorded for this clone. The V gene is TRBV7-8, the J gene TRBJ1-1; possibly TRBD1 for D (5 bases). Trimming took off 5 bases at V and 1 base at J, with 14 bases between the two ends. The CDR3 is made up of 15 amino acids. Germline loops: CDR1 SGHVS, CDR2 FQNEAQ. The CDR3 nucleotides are TGTGCCAGCAGCGCGGCCGGGACTGCGAACACTGAAGCTTTCTTT. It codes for CASSAAGTANTEAFF.

The CDR3, as DNA: TGCGCCAGCAGCGACCACAGGGCCCTTTTCGAAAAACTGTTTTTT. Translation gives CASSDHRALFEKLFF. The V call is TRBV4-3, the J call TRBJ1-4, with D possibly TRBD1 on 6 matching bases. Germline V gene sequence: CDR1 LGHNA, CDR2 YSLEER. Trimming removed 5 bases at V and 8 bases at J, with 18 bases between. The CDR3 runs to 15 residues.

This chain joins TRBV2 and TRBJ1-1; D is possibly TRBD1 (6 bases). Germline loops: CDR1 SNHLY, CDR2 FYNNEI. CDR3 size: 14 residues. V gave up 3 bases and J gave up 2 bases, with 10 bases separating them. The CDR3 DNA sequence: TGTGCCAGCAGTGATTCCGGGACAAACACTGAAGCTTTCTTT. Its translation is CASSDSGTNTEAFF.

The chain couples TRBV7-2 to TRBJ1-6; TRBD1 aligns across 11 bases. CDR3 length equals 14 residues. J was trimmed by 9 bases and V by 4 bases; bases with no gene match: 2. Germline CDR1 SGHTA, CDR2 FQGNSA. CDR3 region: CASSSDRGLSPLHF. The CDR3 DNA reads TGTGCCAGCAGCTCGGACAGGGGGCTTTCACCCCTCCACTTT.